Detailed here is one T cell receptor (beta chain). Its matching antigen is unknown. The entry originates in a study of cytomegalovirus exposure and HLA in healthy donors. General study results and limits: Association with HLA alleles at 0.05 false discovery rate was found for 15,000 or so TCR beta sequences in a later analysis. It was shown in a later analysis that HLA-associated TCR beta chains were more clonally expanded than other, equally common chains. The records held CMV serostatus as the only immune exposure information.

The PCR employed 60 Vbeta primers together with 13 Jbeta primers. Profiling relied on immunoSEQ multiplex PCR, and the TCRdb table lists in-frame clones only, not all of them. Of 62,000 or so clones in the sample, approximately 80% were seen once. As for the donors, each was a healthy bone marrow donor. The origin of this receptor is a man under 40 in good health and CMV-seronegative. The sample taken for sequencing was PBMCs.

This CDR3 reads CASSSEAGEGYTQYF. CDR3 in DNA: TGTGCCAGCAGCTCGGAAGCGGGAGAGGGGTATACGCAGTATTTT. The chain uses TRBV7-2 and TRBJ2-3; 8 bases fit TRBD2. This CDR3 comprises 15 residues. Germline V gene data show CDR1 as SGHTA and CDR2 as FQGNSA. The trim removed 4 bases at V and 7 bases at J, leaving 10 bases unmatched.